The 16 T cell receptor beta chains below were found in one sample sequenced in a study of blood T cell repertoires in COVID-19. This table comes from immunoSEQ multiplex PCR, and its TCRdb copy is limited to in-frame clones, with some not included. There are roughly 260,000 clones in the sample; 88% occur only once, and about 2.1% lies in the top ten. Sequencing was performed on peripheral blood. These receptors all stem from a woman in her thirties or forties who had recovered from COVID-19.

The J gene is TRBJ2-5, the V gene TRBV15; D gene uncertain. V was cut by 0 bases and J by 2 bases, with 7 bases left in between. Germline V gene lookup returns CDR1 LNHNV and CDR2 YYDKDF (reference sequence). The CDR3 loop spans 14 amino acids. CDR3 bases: TGTGCCACCAGCAGAGATCGCGAGCAAGAGACCCAGTACTTC. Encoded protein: CATSRDREQETQYF.

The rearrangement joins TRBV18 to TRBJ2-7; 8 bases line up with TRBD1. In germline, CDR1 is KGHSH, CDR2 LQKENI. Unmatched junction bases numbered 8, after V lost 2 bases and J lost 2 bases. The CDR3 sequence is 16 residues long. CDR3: CASSPVTGTGPYEQYF. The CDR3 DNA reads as TGTGCCAGCTCACCAGTTACCGGGACAGGCCCCTACGAGCAGTACTTC.

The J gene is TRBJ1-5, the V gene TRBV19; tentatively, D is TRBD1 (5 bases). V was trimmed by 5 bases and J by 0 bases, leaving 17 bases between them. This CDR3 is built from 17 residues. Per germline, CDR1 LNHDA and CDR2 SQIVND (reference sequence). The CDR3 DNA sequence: TGTGCCAGTAGTTGGGGCACCCAGCTCTATAGCAATCAGCCCCAGCATTTT. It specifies CASSWGTQLYSNQPQHF.

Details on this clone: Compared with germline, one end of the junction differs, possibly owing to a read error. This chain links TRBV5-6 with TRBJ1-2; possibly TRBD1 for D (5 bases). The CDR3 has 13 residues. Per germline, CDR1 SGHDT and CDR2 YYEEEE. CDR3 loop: CASSLVGQAIYFF. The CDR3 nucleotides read TGTGCCAGCAGCTTGGTGGGGCAGGCCATTTACTTCTTC.

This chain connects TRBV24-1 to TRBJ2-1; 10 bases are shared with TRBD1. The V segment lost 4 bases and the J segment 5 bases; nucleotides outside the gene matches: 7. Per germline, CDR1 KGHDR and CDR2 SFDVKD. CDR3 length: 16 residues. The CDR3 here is CATSETGTGVNNEQFF. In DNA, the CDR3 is TGTGCCACCAGTGAGACCGGGACAGGGGTCAACAATGAGCAGTTCTTC.

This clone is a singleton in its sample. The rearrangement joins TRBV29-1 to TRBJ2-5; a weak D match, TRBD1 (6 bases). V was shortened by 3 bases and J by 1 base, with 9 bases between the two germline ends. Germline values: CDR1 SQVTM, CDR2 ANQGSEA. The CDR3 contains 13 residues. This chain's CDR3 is CSVEAQGQETQYF. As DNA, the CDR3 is TGCAGCGTTGAGGCACAGGGCCAAGAGACCCAGTACTTC.

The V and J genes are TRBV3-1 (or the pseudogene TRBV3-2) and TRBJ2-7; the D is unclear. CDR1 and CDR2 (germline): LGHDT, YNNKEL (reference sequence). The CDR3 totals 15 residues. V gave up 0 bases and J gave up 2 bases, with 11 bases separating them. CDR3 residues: CASSQDASRAYEQYF. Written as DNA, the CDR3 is TGTGCCAGCAGCCAAGACGCTAGTCGAGCCTACGAGCAGTACTTC.

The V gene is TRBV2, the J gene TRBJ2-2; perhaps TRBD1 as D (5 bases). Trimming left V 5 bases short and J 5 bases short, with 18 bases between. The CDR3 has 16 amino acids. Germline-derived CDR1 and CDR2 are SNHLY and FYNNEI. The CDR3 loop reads CASSKGQGPLTGELFF. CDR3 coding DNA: TGTGCCAGCAGTAAGGGTCAGGGCCCCTTGACCGGGGAGCTGTTTTTT. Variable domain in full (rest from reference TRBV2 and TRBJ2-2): EPEVTQTPSHQVTQMGQEVILRCVPISNHLYFYWYRQILGQKVEFLVSFYNNEISEKSEIFDDQFSVERPDGSNFTLKIRSTKLEDSAMYFCASSKGQGPLTGELFFGEGSRLTVL.

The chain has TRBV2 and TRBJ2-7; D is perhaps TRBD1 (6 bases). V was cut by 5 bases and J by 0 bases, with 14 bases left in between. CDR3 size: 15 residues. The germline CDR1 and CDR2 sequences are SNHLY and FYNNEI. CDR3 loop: CASSRTGDNSYEQYF. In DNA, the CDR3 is TGTGCCAGCAGTCGAACCGGGGACAACTCCTACGAGCAGTACTTC. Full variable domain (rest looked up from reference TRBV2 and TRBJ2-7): EPEVTQTPSHQVTQMGQEVILRCVPISNHLYFYWYRQILGQKVEFLVSFYNNEISEKSEIFDDQFSVERPDGSNFTLKIRSTKLEDSAMYFCASSRTGDNSYEQYFGPGTRLTVT.

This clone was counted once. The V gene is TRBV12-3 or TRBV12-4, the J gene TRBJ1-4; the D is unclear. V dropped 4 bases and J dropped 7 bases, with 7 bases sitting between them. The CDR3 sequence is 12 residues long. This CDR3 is CASSSNSEKLFF. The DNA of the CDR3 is TGTGCCAGCAGTTCCAACTCTGAAAAACTGTTTTTT.

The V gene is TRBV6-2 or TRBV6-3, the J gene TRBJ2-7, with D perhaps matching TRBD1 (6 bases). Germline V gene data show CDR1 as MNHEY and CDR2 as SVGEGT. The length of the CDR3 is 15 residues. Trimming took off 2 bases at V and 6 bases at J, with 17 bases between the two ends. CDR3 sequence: CASSYGSETGFEQYF. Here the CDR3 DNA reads TGTGCCAGCAGTTACGGGTCCGAAACAGGGTTCGAGCAGTACTTC.

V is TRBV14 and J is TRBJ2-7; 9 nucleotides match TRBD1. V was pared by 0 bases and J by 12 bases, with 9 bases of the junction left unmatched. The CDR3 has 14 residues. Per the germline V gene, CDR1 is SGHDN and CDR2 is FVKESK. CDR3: CASSQERQGQGLYF. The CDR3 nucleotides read TGTGCCAGCAGCCAAGAGAGGCAGGGACAGGGACTGTACTTC.

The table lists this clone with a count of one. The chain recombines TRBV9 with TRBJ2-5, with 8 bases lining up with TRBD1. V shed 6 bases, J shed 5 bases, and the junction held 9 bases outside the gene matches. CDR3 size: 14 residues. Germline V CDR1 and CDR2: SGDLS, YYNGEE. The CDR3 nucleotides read TGTGCCAGCACCCCAGGACAGGGACGGGAGACCCAGTACTTC. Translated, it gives CASTPGQGRETQYF.

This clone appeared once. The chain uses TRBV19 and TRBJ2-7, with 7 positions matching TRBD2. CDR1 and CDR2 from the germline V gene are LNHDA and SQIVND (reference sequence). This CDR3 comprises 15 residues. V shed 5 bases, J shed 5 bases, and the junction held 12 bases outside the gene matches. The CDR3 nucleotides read TGTGCCAGTAGTCATGGGAGGGGCCTCTGGGACGAGCAGTACTTC. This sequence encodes CASSHGRGLWDEQYF. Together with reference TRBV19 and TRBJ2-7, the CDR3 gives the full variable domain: DGGITQSPKYLFRKEGQNVTLSCEQNLNHDAMYWYRQDPGQGLRLIYYSQIVNDFQKGDIAEGYSVSREKKESFPLTVTSAQKNPTAFYLCASSHGRGLWDEQYFGPGTRLTVT.

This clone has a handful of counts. CDR3 coding DNA: TGTGCCAGCAGTCCGAGCCCGGGGAACACAGATACGCAGTATTTT. It encodes CASSPSPGNTDTQYF. The rearrangement joins TRBV27 to TRBJ2-3, with a weak D call TRBD2 (5 bases). The germline gives CDR1 MNHEY, CDR2 SMNVEV (reference sequence). The ends were cut back, 5 bases at V and 2 bases at J, with 14 bases in the middle. The CDR3 loop spans 15 amino acids.

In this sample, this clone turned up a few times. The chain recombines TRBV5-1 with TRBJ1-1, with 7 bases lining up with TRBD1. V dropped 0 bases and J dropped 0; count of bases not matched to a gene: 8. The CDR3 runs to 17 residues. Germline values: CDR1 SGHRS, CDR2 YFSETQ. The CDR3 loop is CASSLGFDRELNTEAFF. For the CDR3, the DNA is TGCGCCAGCAGCTTGGGTTTCGACAGGGAGCTGAACACTGAAGCTTTCTTT.